The 32 T cell receptor beta chains given below trace back to one sample, sequenced in a study of blood T cell repertoires in COVID-19. Profiled with immunoSEQ multiplex PCR; TCRdb holds only in-frame clones, not every one. The table has 150,000 to 200,000 clones, more than 80% seen once; the top ten hold roughly 2%. Sequenced sample: peripheral blood. The source is a woman aged 60-75 years with COVID-19, enrolled during active disease.

V usage is TRBV7-2 and J usage is TRBJ1-4; D is unclear. V lost 1 base and J lost 3, with 9 bases in between. Germline lookup yields CDR1 SGHTA and CDR2 FQGNSA. CDR3 length equals 15 residues. CDR3 DNA: TGTGCCAGCAGCTTAGGTGTTGTATCTAATGAAAAACTGTTTTTT. Amino acid sequence: CASSLGVVSNEKLFF. The whole variable domain, filled in from reference TRBV7-2 and TRBJ1-4, reads GAGVSQSPSNKVTEKGKDVELRCDPISGHTALYWYRQSLGQGLEFLIYFQGNSAPDKSGLPSDRFSAERTGGSVSTLTIQRTQQEDSAVYLCASSLGVVSNEKLFFGSGTQLSVL.

The chain couples TRBV28 to TRBJ2-2, with TRBD2 as a possible D gene (7 bases). Germline CDR1 MDHEN, CDR2 SYDVKM. Trimming removed 6 bases at V and 5 bases at J, with 25 bases between. The CDR3 has 18 residues. The CDR3 here is CASSRGARGVRYTGELFF. The DNA for the CDR3 is TGTGCCAGCAGCCGGGGGGCAAGGGGAGTAAGATATACCGGGGAGCTGTTTTTT.

This clone was detected once. The V and J genes are TRBV19 and TRBJ1-2; 10 bases are shared with TRBD1. Germline-derived CDR1 and CDR2 are LNHDA and SQIVND (reference sequence). The CDR3 loop spans 15 amino acids. Trimming removed 5 bases from V and 8 bases from J; junction bases left unmatched: 11. CDR3 loop: CASSSGTGVLRGYTF. CDR3 DNA sequence: TGTGCCAGTAGTTCCGGGACAGGGGTATTAAGAGGCTACACCTTC.

This chain connects TRBV6-5 to TRBJ1-4; 9 positions agree with TRBD1. The CDR3 extends over 14 amino acids. The germline V gene has CDR1 MNHEY and CDR2 SVGAGI. The junction had 9 bases not matched to a gene; V was cut back by 8 bases and J by 8 bases. The CDR3 DNA reads as TGTGCCAGCCTCGGGACAGGGTACGGGGAAAAACTGTTTTTT. Translated, it gives CASLGTGYGEKLFF.

This chain links TRBV27 with TRBJ1-4; no clear D gene. There are 16 residues in the CDR3. V was clipped by 2 bases and J by 10 bases, with 20 bases between them. Germline CDR1 reads MNHEY; CDR2 reads SMNVEV (reference sequence). CDR3 coding DNA: TGTGCCAGCAGTTTAACCCCCCGGCATACTGGAGGAAAACTGTTTTTT. Its protein product is CASSLTPRHTGGKLFF.

The chain has TRBV30 and TRBJ1-5, with a tentative D call TRBD1 (6 bases). The CDR3 has 13 amino acids. Germline assignment: CDR1 GTSNPN and CDR2 SVGIG (reference sequence). Trimming removed 0 bases at V and 11 bases at J, with 14 bases between. The CDR3 sequence is CAWSVGHRDAQHF. In DNA, the CDR3 is TGTGCCTGGAGTGTAGGTCACAGGGATGCCCAGCATTTT.

DNA for the CDR3: TGCGCCAGCAGCTTTACGCAGGGGGCCGAAGGAAACACCATATATTTT. Translation gives CASSFTQGAEGNTIYF. The V and J genes are TRBV5-1 and TRBJ1-3; TRBD1 aligns across 8 bases. The V gene end was trimmed by 2 bases and the J gene end by 4 bases; junction bases not matched to a gene: 8. Germline-derived CDR1 and CDR2 are SGHRS and YFSETQ. The CDR3 sequence is 16 residues long.

V usage is TRBV11-2 and J usage is TRBJ2-7, with 8 bases aligning to TRBD1. CDR1 is SGHAT and CDR2 is FQNNGV in the germline V gene. This CDR3 has 18 residues. The junction had 14 bases not matched to a gene; V was cut back by 2 bases and J by 2 bases. CDR3 nucleotides: TGTGCCAGCAGCTTATCCCGGGGGCAGGGGGCAGCACCCTACGAGCAGTACTTC. Encoded protein: CASSLSRGQGAAPYEQYF.

This clone was picked up one time. The CDR3 protein is CASSRQQSNEKLFF. CDR3 sequence (DNA): TGTGCCAGTAGTCGACAGCAGTCTAATGAAAAACTGTTTTTT. The gene calls are TRBV19 and TRBJ1-4; tentative D call: TRBD1 (5 bases). Trimming cost V 5 bases and J 3 bases, with 10 bases left between them. The CDR3 sequence is 14 residues long. The germline V gene has CDR1 LNHDA and CDR2 SQIVND (reference sequence).

The rearrangement uses TRBV7-9 and TRBJ2-7; D is unclear. Trimming took off 0 bases at V and 5 bases at J, with 11 bases between the two ends. Per the germline V gene, CDR1 is SEHNR and CDR2 is FQNEAQ (reference sequence). The CDR3 spans 14 residues. The CDR3 DNA is TGTGCCAGCAGCTTAGCGCCCGGGTGGGACGAGCAGTACTTC. It is translated as CASSLAPGWDEQYF.

This sequence joins TRBV27 and TRBJ1-6; D remains ambiguous. V was shortened by 6 bases and J by 7 bases, with 10 bases between the two germline ends. This CDR3 is built from 13 residues. Per germline, CDR1 MNHEY and CDR2 SMNVEV (reference sequence). CDR3 DNA: TGTGCCAGCAGACCAACCGGGAATTCACCCCTCCACTTT. Translating gives CASRPTGNSPLHF.

The chain is built from TRBV19 and TRBJ2-1; 7 nucleotides align to TRBD2. V was clipped by 3 bases and J by 3 bases; unmatched bases: 11. The germline CDR1 and CDR2 sequences are LNHDA and SQIVND (reference sequence). The CDR3 is 17 residues long. The CDR3 here is CASSMGFGLAVYNEQFF. Written as DNA, the CDR3 is TGTGCCAGTAGTATGGGATTCGGGCTAGCGGTCTACAATGAGCAGTTCTTC. Full variable domain (missing parts from reference TRBV19 and TRBJ2-1): DGGITQSPKYLFRKEGQNVTLSCEQNLNHDAMYWYRQDPGQGLRLIYYSQIVNDFQKGDIAEGYSVSREKKESFPLTVTSAQKNPTAFYLCASSMGFGLAVYNEQFFGPGTRLTVL.

The chain has TRBV15 and TRBJ1-4; a possible D gene is TRBD1 (5 bases). Germline lookup yields CDR1 LNHNV and CDR2 YYDKDF (reference sequence). This CDR3 contains 14 residues. Trimming took 6 bases from V and 3 from J, leaving 11 bases between them. CDR3 in amino acids: CATSREGSNEKLFF. CDR3 DNA: TGTGCCACCAGTCGGGAGGGGTCTAATGAAAAACTGTTTTTT.

This chain links TRBV4-3 with TRBJ1-4; 10 positions match TRBD1. The CDR3 contains 15 residues. Germline V CDR1 and CDR2: LGHNA, YSLEER. With 2 bases clipped from V and 6 bases from J, the junction kept 3 bases outside the gene matches. The CDR3 loop is CASSQWDRGDEKLFF. The CDR3 DNA reads TGCGCCAGCAGCCAATGGGACAGGGGAGATGAAAAACTGTTTTTT.

The chain joins TRBV6-5 to TRBJ1-2; D ambiguous. This CDR3 comprises 12 residues. Germline V gene data show CDR1 as MNHEY and CDR2 as SVGAGI. The ends were cut back, 5 bases at V and 5 bases at J, with 9 bases in the middle. CDR3 protein: CASSKGDYGYTF. Here the CDR3 DNA reads TGTGCCAGCAGTAAGGGAGATTATGGCTACACCTTC.

V and J are TRBV7-8 and TRBJ1-5; D gene ambiguous. Trimming removed 6 bases from V and 2 bases from J, with 14 bases in between. The germline gives CDR1 SGHVS, CDR2 FQNEAQ. The CDR3 runs to 15 residues. The CDR3 coding sequence is TGTGCCAGCAGACTCGAAGGAGATGGCAATCAGCCCCAGCATTTT. This sequence encodes CASRLEGDGNQPQHF.

This rearrangement joins TRBV7-3 to TRBJ1-1; 9 nucleotides line up with TRBD1. The CDR3 consists of 14 residues. Looked up from germline, CDR1 is SGHTA and CDR2 is FQGTGA. After removal of 5 bases from V and 4 bases from J, the junction contained 5 bases not matched to a gene. CDR3 protein: CASSPGTGSTEAFF. In DNA form, the CDR3 reads TGTGCCAGCAGCCCCGGGACAGGGAGCACTGAAGCTTTCTTT.

Details on this clone: The germline gene is not matched at one end of the junction; a read error may be the cause. This rearrangement joins TRBV25-1 to TRBJ2-7, with a tentative D call TRBD2 (6 bases). CDR1 and CDR2 (germline): MGHDK, SYGVNS. The CDR3 runs 12 residues. Here the CDR3 reads CASSEPGVPPNF. The CDR3 DNA sequence: TGTGCCAGCAGTGAACCGGGAGTCCCCCCAAACTTC.

The chain couples TRBV4-2 to TRBJ1-2; 11 nucleotides match TRBD1. Germline V gene data show CDR1 as LGHNA and CDR2 as YNFKEQ. The CDR3 length is 15 residues. J lost 3 bases, V lost 4 bases, and 4 bases had no gene match. The CDR3 loop reads CASSRGTGGDYGYTF. The CDR3 DNA reads TGTGCCAGCAGCCGTGGGACAGGGGGGGACTATGGCTACACCTTC.

The rearrangement links TRBV7-3 to TRBJ2-1, with D maybe TRBD2 (6 bases). V was trimmed by 4 bases and J by 9 bases, leaving 13 bases between them. Germline assignment: CDR1 SGHTA and CDR2 FQGTGA. The CDR3 has 13 amino acids. This chain's CDR3 is CASSSRGAGEQFF. Written as DNA, the CDR3 is TGTGCCAGCAGCTCACGCGGGGCGGGTGAGCAGTTCTTC.

The rearrangement joins TRBV6-1 to TRBJ1-5, with unresolved D. Germline V gene lookup returns CDR1 MNHNS and CDR2 SASEGT. The CDR3 loop spans 15 amino acids. Trimming shortened V by 1 base and J by 0 bases, and 7 bases separated the two germline ends. In nucleotides, the CDR3 is TGTGCCAGCAGTGAAGTAACAGTTAGCAATCAGCCCCAGCATTTT. This encodes CASSEVTVSNQPQHF.

V usage is TRBV4-1 and J usage is TRBJ2-7, with 11 bases lining up with TRBD2. V shed 1 base, J shed 4 bases, and the junction held 9 bases outside the gene matches. This CDR3 contains 17 residues. Germline V gene sequence: CDR1 MGHRA, CDR2 YSYEKL. The CDR3 here is CASSQVDFLAGGYEQYF. The CDR3 DNA is TGCGCCAGCAGCCAAGTCGACTTCCTAGCGGGGGGATACGAGCAGTACTTC.

The V gene is TRBV11-3, the J gene TRBJ2-5, with 8 bases lining up with TRBD1. V dropped 5 bases and J dropped 6; count of bases not matched to a gene: 5. The CDR3 has 13 amino acids. CDR1 and CDR2 (germline): SGHNT, YENEEA. The CDR3, as DNA: TGTGCCAGCAGCCCCGGACAGGGAAAGACCCAGTACTTC. Translated, it gives CASSPGQGKTQYF.

This chain uses TRBV2 with TRBJ1-2; D unresolved. The CDR3 has 11 residues. V was clipped by 6 bases and J by 4 bases, with 6 bases between them. The germline gives CDR1 SNHLY, CDR2 FYNNEI. This CDR3 is CASRLIYGYTF. Here the CDR3 DNA reads TGTGCCAGCAGGTTAATCTATGGCTACACCTTC.

The V call is TRBV11-3, the J call TRBJ2-2; D not certain. The CDR3 is 13 residues long. V was cut by 5 bases and J by 6 bases, with 10 bases left in between. In germline, CDR1 is SGHNT, CDR2 YENEEA. CDR3 DNA sequence: TGTGCCAGCAGCCCCGCAGGCTCCGGGGAGCTGTTTTTT. Translated: CASSPAGSGELFF.

The chain carries TRBV6-2 or TRBV6-3 and TRBJ1-1; D uncertain. V was shortened by 0 bases and J by 4 bases, with 9 bases between the two germline ends. CDR3 length equals 14 residues. Per germline, CDR1 MNHEY and CDR2 SVGEGT. The CDR3 sequence is CASSYSGRGTEAFF. The CDR3 nucleotides read TGTGCCAGCAGTTACTCCGGTCGGGGCACTGAAGCTTTCTTT.

The chain is built from TRBV4-3 and TRBJ2-1; D is possibly TRBD2 (5 bases). Germline values: CDR1 LGHNA, CDR2 YSLEER. V lost 1 base and J 5 bases, leaving 9 bases between the germline ends. The CDR3 runs to 14 residues. CDR3 nucleotide sequence: TGCGCCAGCAGCCAAGCGGAGGCCCACAATGAGCAGTTCTTC. Its translation: CASSQAEAHNEQFF.

This chain links TRBV19 with TRBJ2-7; 7 bases map to TRBD1. Losses at the gene ends were 5 bases for V and 3 bases for J; bases not matched to a gene: 7. Per the germline V gene, CDR1 is LNHDA and CDR2 is SQIVND (reference sequence). The CDR3 length is 14 residues. CDR3 nucleotides: TGTGCCAGTAGTCCACAACAGGGGATCTACGAGCAGTACTTC. The encoded protein is CASSPQQGIYEQYF.

The chain carries TRBV9 and TRBJ1-4; 10 positions match TRBD1. The J segment lost 8 bases and the V segment lost 0 bases, leaving 7 bases of the junction unmatched. The CDR3 is made up of 16 amino acids. Germline-derived CDR1 and CDR2 are SGDLS and YYNGEE. CDR3: CASSVGFRDRGEKLFF. The CDR3 coding sequence is TGTGCCAGCAGCGTAGGATTTCGGGACAGGGGAGAAAAACTGTTTTTT.

This chain joins TRBV6-5 and TRBJ1-5; the D is unclear. V was shortened by 0 bases and J by 0 bases, with 3 bases between the two germline ends. The CDR3 length is 14 residues. The germline V gene has CDR1 MNHEY and CDR2 SVGAGI. This CDR3 reads CASSYSRSNQPQHF. CDR3 coding DNA: TGTGCCAGCAGTTACTCCCGTAGCAATCAGCCCCAGCATTTT.

The count of this clone is one. J is TRBJ1-2 and V is TRBV2; possibly TRBD1 for D (6 bases). The CDR3 covers 15 residues. CDR1 and CDR2 (germline): SNHLY, FYNNEI. Trimming cost V 0 bases and J 2 bases, with 10 bases left between them. The CDR3 coding sequence is TGTGCCAGCAGTGAAGCCGGACAGAAAAACTATGGCTACACCTTC. It encodes CASSEAGQKNYGYTF.

J is TRBJ2-1 and V is TRBV5-1; a possible D gene is TRBD2 (5 bases). The CDR3 is 15 residues long. V lost 0 bases and J 6 bases, leaving 13 bases between the germline ends. Germline CDR1 SGHRS, CDR2 YFSETQ. CDR3 bases: TGCGCCAGCAGCTTGGCCGGGGAACTCCGCAATGAGCAGTTCTTC. This translates into CASSLAGELRNEQFF.